The 24 T cell receptor beta chains below come from one sample, sequenced in a study of regulatory T cells in long-lasting Graves disease (dated by TCRdb to 2020 to 2023). The library came from multiplex PCR. Sequenced on an Illumina HiSeq 4000. CDR3 regions were amplified by Arm-PCR with iRepertoire HTBI primers to construct TCR beta libraries. In-frame beta chains were kept once TCRdb had trimmed the public reads at Q25 with fastp and called clones with MiXCR. Entries that share a CDR3 protein sequence are merged under the most common genes and DNA. A total of more than 400,000 distinct CDR3 sequences appear in this sample, 15% to 20% of them only once. More than 10% of the sample lies in the top ten. The time point label on this specimen signifies: newly diagnosed GD, antithyroid drugs for less than 3 months. For both TCR sequencing and RNA sequencing, RNA was extracted from PBMCs in TRIzol. In addition, the sample was reused for a study of T cells in Graves' hyperthyroidism and ophthalmopathy.

This material consisted of peripheral blood mononuclear cells (PBMCs), taken at new diagnosis, from a patient treated with antithyroid drugs. The receptors here all came from a man in his forties or fifties with Graves disease. Donor details come from another sample of the same person, matched by shared clones.

The rearrangement joins TRBV25-1 to TRBJ2-2; 12 bases are shared with TRBD2. J lost 7 bases, V lost 10 bases, and 19 bases had no gene match. This CDR3 is built from 18 residues. Germline-derived CDR1 and CDR2 are MGHDK and SYGVNS. The CDR3 nucleotides are TGTGCCACCCAAACATCCGGGACTAGCGGGTATCTTAGCGGGGAGCTGTTTTTT. Translation: CATQTSGTSGYLSGELFF.

This clonotype appeared many times. The rearrangement uses TRBV20-1 and TRBJ2-2; the D gene could be TRBD1 or TRBD2 (5 bases each). This CDR3 region has 12 residues. Between the trimmed V and J ends, which lost 1 base and 6 bases, there was a span of 6 bases. The germline gives CDR1 DFQATT, CDR2 SNEGSKA (reference sequence). The CDR3 DNA reads as TGCAGTGCTAGAGTGGGGGCCGGGGAGCTGTTTTTT. This sequence encodes CSARVGAGELFF.

The sample holds a few counts of this clonotype. The CDR3 protein is CASSPLIAGGPTGELFF. The DNA of the CDR3 is TGCGCCAGCAGCCCCCTCATAGCGGGAGGGCCGACCGGGGAGCTGTTTTTT. This sequence joins TRBV5-1 and TRBJ2-2, with TRBD2 matching over 11 bases. The length of the CDR3 is 17 residues. V dropped 4 bases and J dropped 5; count of bases not matched to a gene: 10. Germline values: CDR1 SGHRS, CDR2 YFSETQ.

This clonotype was counted at least ten times. The chain uses TRBV2 and TRBJ1-1; D remains unclear. Trimming shortened V by 7 bases and J by 3 bases, and 3 bases separated the two germline ends. The CDR3 is 10 residues long. Germline V gene data show CDR1 as SNHLY and CDR2 as FYNNEI. CDR3 nucleotides: TGTGCCAGCATTTACACTGAAGCTTTCTTT. Translating gives CASIYTEAFF.

This clonotype was recorded a few times. The J gene is TRBJ2-5, the V gene TRBV19; D gene unclear. This CDR3 is 13 amino acids long. Germline loops: CDR1 LNHDA, CDR2 SQIVND (reference sequence). Deletions cut 5 bases from V and 3 bases from J, with 10 bases between. The CDR3 DNA reads TGTGCCAGTAGTGAGAACACCGAAGAGACCCAGTACTTC. Amino acid sequence: CASSENTEETQYF. Filled out from reference TRBV19 and TRBJ2-5, the complete variable domain reads DGGITQSPKYLFRKEGQNVTLSCEQNLNHDAMYWYRQDPGQGLRLIYYSQIVNDFQKGDIAEGYSVSREKKESFPLTVTSAQKNPTAFYLCASSENTEETQYFGPGTRLLVL.

Ten or more counts support this clonotype. The CDR3 DNA follows: TGTGCCAGCAGTACCCGGACAGGAGCAAAAGGCGAGCAGTACTTC. This codes for CASSTRTGAKGEQYF. The chain carries TRBV12-3 or TRBV12-4 and TRBJ2-7; TRBD1 aligns across 7 bases. The CDR3 covers 15 residues. V lost 5 bases to trimming and J lost 6 bases; unmatched junction nucleotides: 13.

Turning to this clonotype: One base away lies a much larger clone, so this may be a sequencing read error. J is TRBJ1-2 and V is TRBV24-1; D not resolved. This CDR3 spans 14 amino acids. Per the germline V gene, CDR1 is KGHDR and CDR2 is SFDVKD. CDR3 bases: TGTCCCACCAGTGATTTCGACGGTAACTATGGCTACACCTTC. Translation: CPTSDFDGNYGYTF.

This clonotype was counted many times. The chain employs TRBV30 and TRBJ2-1; D remains unclear. Germline CDR1 GTSNPN, CDR2 SVGIG (reference sequence). This CDR3 is 12 amino acids long. The V gene lost 1 base and the J gene lost 7 bases, with 8 bases spanning the gap. The CDR3 nucleotides read TGTGCCTGGAGTGCTGCACTAAATGAGCAGTTCTTC. Amino acid sequence: CAWSAALNEQFF.

At least ten counts were recorded for this clonotype. This chain's CDR3 is CSASPRGRNGYTF. The CDR3 nucleotides read TGCAGTGCTAGTCCCAGGGGGCGGAATGGCTACACCTTC. The V and J genes are TRBV20-1 and TRBJ1-2; TRBD1 aligns across 8 bases. The germline V gene encodes CDR1 DFQATT and CDR2 SNEGSKA (reference sequence). Losses at the gene ends were 3 bases for V and 6 bases for J; bases not matched to a gene: 6. The CDR3 spans 13 residues.

This clonotype was counted ten times or more. V usage is TRBV29-1 and J usage is TRBJ2-1; 10 positions agree with TRBD2. Looked up from germline, CDR1 is SQVTM and CDR2 is ANQGSEA. This CDR3 contains 15 residues. J lost 4 bases, V lost 1 base, and 4 bases had no gene match. CDR3 amino acids: CSVEASGSGYNEQFF. The DNA for the CDR3 is TGCAGCGTTGAAGCTAGCGGGAGCGGATACAATGAGCAGTTCTTC.

At least ten counts were recorded for this clonotype. This chain connects TRBV5-6 to TRBJ2-4; 7 bases align to TRBD1. The V segment lost 4 bases and the J segment 1 base; nucleotides outside the gene matches: 2. Germline V gene data show CDR1 as SGHDT and CDR2 as YYEEEE. The CDR3 sequence is 14 residues long. The CDR3 bases are TGTGCCAGCAGCAAGGGACAGGCCAAAAACATTCAGTACTTC. Residues: CASSKGQAKNIQYF.

This clonotype was picked up many times. V is TRBV12-3 or TRBV12-4 and J is TRBJ2-5; D assignment may be TRBD1 or TRBD2 (5 bases each). The CDR3 contains 15 residues. The germline V and J ends were trimmed by 6 bases and 4 bases, with 18 bases remaining between them. The DNA for the CDR3 is TGTGCCAGCAGGAGGGACGGACGCCCCGCAGAGACCCAGTACTTC. Protein product: CASRRDGRPAETQYF.

Comments on this clonotype: A much bigger clone sits one base away, suggesting this may be a read error. The rearrangement joins TRBV2 to TRBJ2-7, with 11 nucleotides matching TRBD2. The CDR3 consists of 13 residues. The V gene end was trimmed by 8 bases and the J gene end by 9 bases; junction bases not matched to a gene: 9. CDR1 is SNHLY, CDR2 FYNNEI, per germline. The CDR3 reads CASDILAGDGQYF. CDR3 DNA: TGTGCCAGCGATATACTAGCGGGAGACGGGCAGTACTTC. Complete variable domain (other parts from reference TRBV2 and TRBJ2-7): EPEVTQTPSHQVTQMGQEVILRCVPISNHLYFYWYRQILGQKVEFLVSFYNNEISEKSEIFDDQFSVERPDGSNFTLKIRSTKLEDSAMYFCASDILAGDGQYFGPGTRLTVT.

This clonotype was detected many times. The chain recombines TRBV6-1 with TRBJ2-1; 15 nucleotides match TRBD2. V shed 7 bases, J shed 10 bases, and the junction held 8 bases outside the gene matches. CDR1 and CDR2 (germline): MNHNS, SASEGT. This CDR3 is built from 15 residues. Written as DNA, the CDR3 is TGTGCCAGCACCCCGGGACTAGCGGGAGGTTACGAGCAGTTCTTC. Translated, it gives CASTPGLAGGYEQFF.

The chain joins TRBV10-3 to TRBJ2-7; tentatively, D is TRBD2 (6 bases). CDR3 length equals 15 residues. Germline V gene lookup returns CDR1 ENHRY and CDR2 SYGVKD. The V end lost 0 bases, the J end lost 2 bases, and 11 bases lay between the germline ends. The CDR3 DNA is TGTGCCATCAGTGAGTCTCGGGAGAGGGCCTACGAGCAGTACTTC. The encoded protein is CAISESRERAYEQYF.

This clonotype has a count of ten or more. The gene calls are TRBV2 and TRBJ2-1; possible D gene TRBD1, 6 bases. The CDR3 length is 14 residues. Germline lookup yields CDR1 SNHLY and CDR2 FYNNEI. V was trimmed by 8 bases and J by 3 bases, leaving 14 bases between them. CDR3 nucleotide sequence: TGTGCCAGCCGACGGCAGGGGCTCTACAATGAGCAGTTCTTC. Encoded protein: CASRRQGLYNEQFF.

Many counts were recorded for this clonotype. The CDR3: CASSRTGDEKLFF. CDR3 nucleotides: TGCGCCAGCAGCCGGACAGGGGATGAAAAACTGTTTTTT. The gene calls are TRBV5-1 and TRBJ1-4, with 9 nucleotides matching TRBD1. Trimming removed 4 bases from V and 6 bases from J; junction bases left unmatched: 1. This CDR3 is 13 amino acids long. CDR1 is SGHRS, CDR2 YFSETQ, per germline.

This clonotype was picked up many times. This sequence joins TRBV6-1 and TRBJ2-2; D may match TRBD1 or TRBD2 (6 bases each). The CDR3 sequence is 14 residues long. CDR1 and CDR2 (germline): MNHNS, SASEGT. Trimming cost V 6 bases and J 2 bases, with 10 bases left between them. The CDR3 DNA sequence: TGTGCCAGCAGGCGGGACATTAACACCGGGGAGCTGTTTTTT. Its protein is CASRRDINTGELFF.

The V gene is TRBV18, the J gene TRBJ1-3; D is possibly TRBD1 (5 bases). V lost 0 bases, J lost 8 bases, and 11 bases lay in between. Per the germline V gene, CDR1 is KGHSH and CDR2 is LQKENI. The CDR3 totals 14 residues. The CDR3 reads CASSPPDIVDTIYF. The CDR3 DNA reads TGTGCCAGCTCACCACCGGACATAGTGGACACCATATATTTT.

At least ten counts were recorded for this clonotype. V gene TRBV10-3 combines with J gene TRBJ2-1; D is possibly TRBD2 (6 bases). Germline values: CDR1 ENHRY, CDR2 SYGVKD. The CDR3 is made up of 15 amino acids. V lost 3 bases and J 4 bases, leaving 13 bases between the germline ends. CDR3 protein: CAISEVLAGYNEQFF. CDR3 sequence (DNA): TGTGCCATCAGTGAAGTACTAGCCGGATACAATGAGCAGTTCTTC.

V gene TRBV4-1 combines with J gene TRBJ1-1, with D perhaps matching TRBD1 (5 bases). Trimming left V 0 bases short and J 10 bases short, with 12 bases between. The CDR3 contains 13 residues. Germline assignment: CDR1 MGHRA and CDR2 YSYEKL. The CDR3 protein is CASSQDEGPGAFF. The CDR3 DNA sequence: TGCGCCAGCAGCCAAGACGAGGGGCCCGGAGCTTTCTTT.

The chain joins TRBV28 to TRBJ1-3; perhaps TRBD1 as D (5 bases). There are 12 residues in the CDR3. The V and J ends lost 8 bases and 2 bases respectively, with 7 bases between them. CDR1 and CDR2 (germline): MDHEN, SYDVKM. Written as DNA, the CDR3 is TGTGCCAGCGGGGGGGCTGGAAACACCATATATTTT. Encoded protein: CASGGAGNTIYF.

This clonotype was observed many times. The chain recombines TRBV2 with TRBJ2-7; D is possibly TRBD2 (5 bases). V was trimmed by 1 base and J by 4 bases, leaving 17 bases between them. CDR3 length equals 16 residues. Germline V gene data show CDR1 as SNHLY and CDR2 as FYNNEI. The CDR3 bases are TGTGCCAGCAGTGAAGAATCGAACTCCCGGGGATACGAGCAGTACTTC. Translation gives CASSEESNSRGYEQYF.

Regarding this clonotype: One base away lies a much larger clone, so this may be a sequencing read error. The chain combines TRBV7-2 with TRBJ2-2, with TRBD1 matching over 10 bases. CDR1 and CDR2 (germline): SGHTA, FQGNSA. The CDR3 covers 14 residues. The CDR3 DNA reads as TGTGCCACCAGACAGGGGGCCCACACCGGGGAGCTGCTTTTT. This translates into CATRQGAHTGELLF.